The rows below give T cell receptor beta chains drawn from one sample of a study of T cells in localized non-small cell lung cancer. The protocol was immunoSEQ multiplex PCR, while the TCRdb copy is restricted to in-frame clones and leaves out a portion. The repertoire holds around 50,000 clones, with roughly 90% as singletons. This specimen consisted of peripheral blood, obtained before any cancer treatment. The receptors come from a woman aged 35-75 years with stage I lung adenocarcinoma. Each CDR3 is given with its conserved first and last residue. A D gene is named only where the DNA matches it firmly. Rows may omit the clone size; those that give it use once, few, many or a size class.

TGTGCCAGCAGCTTGTTAGACGGCAACTATGGCTACACCTTC | CASSLLDGNYGYTF | TRBJ1-2 | TRBV5-6 | - | -
TGTGCCAGTAGTCCTTACCGGGGCCTCCAAGAGACCCAGTACTTC | CASSPYRGLQETQYF | TRBJ2-5 | TRBV19 | - | -
TGTGCCAGCACAAAGGGGGGCAATTCACCCCTCCACTTT | CASTKGGNSPLHF | TRBJ1-6 | TRBV6-6 | - | -
TGTGCCAGCAGTGGCCAAACAGGGGGCGGAAACACTGAAGCTTTCTTT | CASSGQTGGGNTEAFF | TRBJ1-1 | TRBV6-1 | - | TRBD1
TGCGCCAGCAGCCAAGAAGCAGGACAGTATGGCTACACCTTC | CASSQEAGQYGYTF | TRBJ1-2 | TRBV4-3 | - | -
TGTGCCAGCAGTTACACCTCGACTAGCTGGAATGAGCAGTTCTTC | CASSYTSTSWNEQFF | TRBJ2-1 | TRBV6-5 | once | TRBD2
TGTGCCAGCAGCGTAGCGGGGAGCACAGATACGCAGTATTTT | CASSVAGSTDTQYF | TRBJ2-3 | TRBV9 | - | -
TGTGCCAGCAGCCCCAGTAGATCCTACACAGATACGCAGTATTTT | CASSPSRSYTDTQYF | TRBJ2-3 | TRBV11-3 | - | -
TGTGCCAGCAGCTTAGCCGGGACTGTGGAGACCCAGTACTTC | CASSLAGTVETQYF | TRBJ2-5 | TRBV7-2 | - | -
TGTGCCTGGAGCGCCGGTACGGGTGTCGGGTATGGCTACACCTTC | CAWSAGTGVGYGYTF | TRBJ1-2 | TRBV30 | - | -
TGTGCCAGCAGCCTAGCGGGGGGGTACAATGAGCAGTTCTTC | CASSLAGGYNEQFF | TRBJ2-1 | TRBV11-2 | few | TRBD2
TGTGCCAGCAGTTACTCGTGCAGGCTTAATGAAAAACTGTTTTTT | CASSYSCRLNEKLFF | TRBJ1-4 | TRBV6-7 | - | -
TGCGCCAGCAGCCTGGTGTACCAAGAGACCCAGTACTTC | CASSLVYQETQYF | TRBJ2-5 | TRBV5-1 | - | -
TGTGCCAGCAGCGTCTTGAGCTCTGGAAACACCATATATTTT | CASSVLSSGNTIYF | TRBJ1-3 | TRBV9 | - | -
TGTGCCAGCAGTTCTGGGGGACATACCTCCTACGAGCAGTACTTC | CASSSGGHTSYEQYF | TRBJ2-7 | TRBV6-5 | - | -
TGTGCCAGAAGCCCAGGGACAGGGGGGAGCTCCTACAATGAGCAGTTCTTC | CARSPGTGGSSYNEQFF | TRBJ2-1 | TRBV5-3 | - | TRBD1
TGTGCCAGTAGATTAGGGACTAGCGGGAGCAACACAGATACGCAGTATTTT | CASRLGTSGSNTDTQYF | TRBJ2-3 | TRBV19 | few | TRBD2
TGTGCCAGCAGTGCCACAGGGGAGAACACTGAAGCTTTCTTT | CASSATGENTEAFF | TRBJ1-1 | TRBV6-1 | - | TRBD1
TGCAGTGCTAGAGGGGACACTGAAGCTTTCTTT | CSARGDTEAFF | TRBJ1-1 | TRBV20-1 | few | -
TGTGCCAGCAGCTTAGTAGGGGCAGCGATTAATTCACCCCTCCACTTT | CASSLVGAAINSPLHF | TRBJ1-6 | TRBV7-2 | - | -
TGTGCCAGTAACCAGGGTAACGAGCAGTACTTC | CASNQGNEQYF | TRBJ2-7 | TRBV19 | - | -
TGCGCCAGCAGCCAAGAAGGCGGACAATGGCAGTTCTTC | CASSQEGGQWQFF | TRBJ2-1 | TRBV4-3 | few | -
TGTGCCACCAGCAGAGAACTGACTAGATCCGAAGGGATTCAGTACTTC | CATSRELTRSEGIQYF | TRBJ2-4 | TRBV15 | once | -
TGCGCCAGCAGCCCCCTTAGGGGCGCTTCCTACGAGCAGTACTTC | CASSPLRGASYEQYF | TRBJ2-7 | TRBV5-1 | - | -
TGCGCCAGCAGCTTGACTAGCGGGGAGCCTCAAGAGACCCAGTACTTC | CASSLTSGEPQETQYF | TRBJ2-5 | TRBV5-1 | - | TRBD2
TGTGCCATCAGTGAGATGCCTTTCAATCAGCCCCAGCATTTT | CAISEMPFNQPQHF | TRBJ1-5 | TRBV10-3 | - | -
TGTGCCAGTAAAACAGGGGGCGGCGCCAATGAGCAGTTCTTC | CASKTGGGANEQFF | TRBJ2-1 | TRBV6-5 | - | TRBD1
TGTGCCAGCAGCTTGAGGAAGATGAGCACTGAAGCTTTCTTT | CASSLRKMSTEAFF | TRBJ1-1 | TRBV5-4 | - | -
TGTGCCAGCAGCTCCTCGGTGGGGGGCTACGAGCAGTACTTC | CASSSSVGGYEQYF | TRBJ2-7 | TRBV11-2 | once | -
TGTGCCAGCAGTGAAAAGGTGTCAGGTGTTCTGAACACTGAAGCTTTCTTT | CASSEKVSGVLNTEAFF | TRBJ1-1 | TRBV2 | - | -
TGTGCCAGCAGCTTTCAAGCAGACTCCTACGAGCAGTACTTC | CASSFQADSYEQYF | TRBJ2-7 | TRBV9 | - | -
TGCGCCAGCAGCTTGGCACCGACAGGGCACTATGGCTACACCTTC | CASSLAPTGHYGYTF | TRBJ1-2 | TRBV5-1 | few | TRBD1
TGCAGCGTTGAAGTCGGGGGAACCGGGGAGCTGTTTTTT | CSVEVGGTGELFF | TRBJ2-2 | TRBV29-1 | - | -
TGTGCCAGTAGTTCAGGGACTGAAGCTTTCTTT | CASSSGTEAFF | TRBJ1-1 | TRBV19 | - | -
TGTGCCAGCAGTGAAGACAGGGGAGGAGGCGAAAAACTGTTTTTT | CASSEDRGGGEKLFF | TRBJ1-4 | TRBV2 | - | TRBD1
TGTGCCAGCAGTTCACAGGGCCCAAACTATGGCTACACCTTC | CASSSQGPNYGYTF | TRBJ1-2 | TRBV27 | - | -